Below, 16 T cell receptor beta chains from the same sample are listed, as sequenced in a study of blood T cell repertoires in COVID-19. Assay: immunoSEQ multiplex PCR; the TCRdb copy retains only in-frame clones and omits some. The table shows about 17,000 clones, with roughly nine tenths occurring only once. Sequencing input: peripheral blood. All receptors come from a man in his sixties with active COVID-19.

The CDR3 bases are TGTGCCAGCAGCCCCCGTCGGGGGGCCTTCAATGAGCAGTTCTTC. Translated: CASSPRRGAFNEQFF. The rearrangement joins TRBV3-1 (or the pseudogene TRBV3-2) to TRBJ2-1; a possible D gene is TRBD2 (7 bases). The CDR3 sequence is 15 residues long. Trimming took 4 bases from V and 6 from J, leaving 16 bases between them. CDR1 and CDR2 (germline): LGHDT, YNNKEL (reference sequence).

The gene calls are TRBV19 and TRBJ2-3; D may be TRBD2 (5 bases). Germline-derived CDR1 and CDR2 are LNHDA and SQIVND (reference sequence). The CDR3 is made up of 12 amino acids. V lost 6 bases, J lost 4 bases, and 8 bases lay in between. CDR3 nucleotides: TGTGCCAGTAGGGACTTTTCAGATACGCAGTATTTT. Protein product: CASRDFSDTQYF. The full variable domain, in which reference TRBV19 and TRBJ2-3 provide the parts outside the CDR3, is DGGITQSPKYLFRKEGQNVTLSCEQNLNHDAMYWYRQDPGQGLRLIYYSQIVNDFQKGDIAEGYSVSREKKESFPLTVTSAQKNPTAFYLCASRDFSDTQYFGPGTRLTVL.

The chain is built from TRBV3-1 (or the pseudogene TRBV3-2) and TRBJ2-7, with no clear D. Deletions cut 0 bases from V and 6 bases from J, with 18 bases between. The CDR3 has 16 amino acids. CDR1 is LGHDT, CDR2 YNNKEL, per germline (reference sequence). CDR3 bases: TGTGCCAGCAGCCAAGACCCCCTGGGCCAATCCGTCGAGCAGTACTTC. It yields the protein CASSQDPLGQSVEQYF.

The V and J genes are TRBV7-3 and TRBJ2-3, with TRBD2 matching 13 bases. In germline, CDR1 is SGHTA, CDR2 FQGTGA. The CDR3 loop spans 15 amino acids. V shed 3 bases, J shed 3 bases, and the junction held 0 bases outside the gene matches. This CDR3 is CASSLGLAGTDTQYF. As DNA, the CDR3 is TGTGCCAGCAGCTTGGGACTAGCGGGGACAGATACGCAGTATTTT.

This clone was counted only a few times. The rearrangement links TRBV23-1 to TRBJ2-1; TRBD2 agrees at 15 bases. TRBV23-1 is an ORF, with its function uncertain. V lost 4 bases and J lost 7; bases outside the gene matches: 5. This CDR3 region has 16 residues. The CDR3 sequence: CASSRPGLAGGNEQFF. In nucleotides, the CDR3 is TGCGCCAGCAGTCGGCCGGGACTAGCGGGAGGAAATGAGCAGTTCTTC.

The rearrangement uses TRBV5-1 and TRBJ2-7, with 10 bases that match TRBD2. V dropped 4 bases and J dropped 3; count of bases not matched to a gene: 7. This CDR3 is 15 amino acids long. Germline V gives CDR1 SGHRS, CDR2 YFSETQ. In nucleotides, the CDR3 is TGCGCCAGCAGCCCTATAGCGGGGGGCAACTACGAGCAGTACTTC. This translates into CASSPIAGGNYEQYF.

J is TRBJ2-3 and V is TRBV19; D not resolved. The CDR3 loop spans 12 amino acids. Trimming stripped 9 bases from V and 4 bases from J, with 11 bases between. Germline values: CDR1 LNHDA, CDR2 SQIVND (reference sequence). The CDR3 DNA is TGTGCCAGAGACGCGGCTTCAGATACGCAGTATTTT. Translating it yields CARDAASDTQYF.

V is TRBV5-1 and J is TRBJ1-4, with D perhaps TRBD1 (6 bases). CDR1 and CDR2 (germline): SGHRS, YFSETQ. The CDR3 totals 15 residues. Trimming took off 5 bases at V and 0 bases at J, with 11 bases between the two ends. The CDR3 DNA reads as TGCGCCAGCAGGCCACAGGGATCAACTAATGAAAAACTGTTTTTT. The encoded protein is CASRPQGSTNEKLFF. Full variable domain (outside the CDR3, taken from reference TRBV5-1 and TRBJ1-4): KAGVTQTPRYLIKTRGQQVTLSCSPISGHRSVSWYQQTPGQGLQFLFEYFSETQRNKGNFPGRFSGRQFSNSRSEMNVSTLELGDSALYLCASRPQGSTNEKLFFGSGTQLSVL.

The genes are TRBV7-2 and TRBJ1-6; D is ambiguous. The CDR3 length is 15 residues. V lost 1 base and J 6 bases, leaving 10 bases between the germline ends. Germline V CDR1 and CDR2: SGHTA, FQGNSA. CDR3 in DNA: TGTGCCAGCAGCTTAGGGCCCGTTGGTAATTCACCCCTCCACTTT. Protein product: CASSLGPVGNSPLHF.

This chain joins TRBV10-3 and TRBJ2-7; 15 bases are a match to TRBD2. The CDR3 has 15 residues. The V gene end was trimmed by 10 bases and the J gene end by 2 bases; junction bases not matched to a gene: 6. From germline, CDR1 is ENHRY and CDR2 SYGVKD. CDR3 nucleotides: TGTGCCACGGGACTAGCGGGAGGAAGGGCCTACGAGCAGTACTTC. It is translated as CATGLAGGRAYEQYF.

The rearrangement uses TRBV5-4 and TRBJ2-2; D perhaps matches TRBD2 (6 bases). Germline loops: CDR1 SGHNT, CDR2 YYREEE (reference sequence). Trimming left V 0 bases short and J 13 bases short, with 19 bases between. The CDR3 totals 15 residues. The CDR3 protein is CASSLESFGPEGLFF. Written as DNA, the CDR3 is TGTGCCAGCAGCTTGGAATCCTTCGGACCGGAGGGGCTGTTTTTT. Supplemented by reference TRBV5-4 and TRBJ2-2, the full variable domain reads ETGVTQSPTHLIKTRGQQVTLRCSSQSGHNTVSWYQQALGQGPQFIFQYYREEENGRGNFPPRFSGLQFPNYSSELNVNALELDDSALYLCASSLESFGPEGLFFGEGSRLTVL.

This chain joins TRBV2 and TRBJ2-1; no definite D call. V lost 3 bases and J 9 bases, leaving 6 bases between the germline ends. The CDR3 is made up of 11 amino acids. Germline lookup yields CDR1 SNHLY and CDR2 FYNNEI. DNA of the CDR3: TGTGCCAGCAGTGATCAGTTTGAGCAGTTCTTC. It is translated as CASSDQFEQFF.

This chain joins TRBV4-2 and TRBJ2-1; 9 bases fit TRBD2. The CDR3 spans 17 residues. V shed 0 bases and J 8 bases; nucleotides not matched to a gene: 11. From germline, CDR1 is LGHNA and CDR2 YNFKEQ. The CDR3 spells CASSQDELAGVGDEQFF. The CDR3, as DNA: TGTGCCAGCAGCCAAGATGAATTAGCGGGAGTAGGCGATGAGCAGTTCTTC.

The V gene is TRBV24-1, the J gene TRBJ2-3; 7 bases map to TRBD1. The CDR3 contains 12 residues. V shed 4 bases, J shed 11 bases, and the junction held 5 bases outside the gene matches. Germline V gene sequence: CDR1 KGHDR, CDR2 SFDVKD. CDR3 bases: TGTGCCACCAGTGACTCAAACAGGGGGCAGTATTTT. As protein: CATSDSNRGQYF.

The chain is built from TRBV2 and TRBJ2-1; TRBD2 agrees at 8 bases. The CDR3 runs 17 residues. The V gene end was trimmed by 4 bases and the J gene end by 0 bases; junction bases not matched to a gene: 8. The germline CDR1 and CDR2 sequences are SNHLY and FYNNEI. The CDR3: CASSGVSGTSSYNEQFF. The CDR3, as DNA: TGTGCCAGCAGTGGGGTTAGCGGGACAAGCTCCTACAATGAGCAGTTCTTC. Combining the CDR3 with reference TRBV2 and TRBJ2-1 gives the whole variable domain EPEVTQTPSHQVTQMGQEVILRCVPISNHLYFYWYRQILGQKVEFLVSFYNNEISEKSEIFDDQFSVERPDGSNFTLKIRSTKLEDSAMYFCASSGVSGTSSYNEQFFGPGTRLTVL.

This rearrangement joins TRBV30 to TRBJ1-6; weak D call: TRBD1 (5 bases). The germline gives CDR1 GTSNPN, CDR2 SVGIG (reference sequence). The length of the CDR3 is 14 residues. Trimming took off 4 bases at V and 5 bases at J, with 12 bases between the two ends. For the CDR3, the DNA is TGTGCCTGGATACAGGATACGGATAATTCACCCCTCCACTTT. Translation: CAWIQDTDNSPLHF.